The entry that follows covers one TCR beta chain sequence. Expressed TCRB transcripts were sequenced, since all the RNA that had been isolated was reverse transcribed. Assay: immunoSEQ multiplex PCR; the TCRdb copy retains only in-frame clones and omits some. The sample carries fewer than 650,000 clones, about 14% recorded once. These data are taken from a study of beta chain features in type 1 diabetes. The TCR was taken from a man in his late teens or twenties in good health. The sample taken for sequencing was naive CD4+ T cells from blood.

The DNA for the CDR3 is TGTGCCAGCAGCCGGAGACAGGGGTCTTTTAACACTGAAGCTTTCTTT. This codes for CASSRRQGSFNTEAFF. The V call is TRBV14, the J call TRBJ1-1; TRBD1 matches at 8 bases. The CDR3 contains 16 residues. The germline gives CDR1 SGHDN, CDR2 FVKESK. V shed 4 bases, J shed 2 bases, and the junction held 9 bases outside the gene matches.